This TCR beta chain was profiled in a study of T cells expressing NK-cell markers. Overall study findings and caveats: Researchers report these clonotypes also headed the CD3+CD56-NKG2C+ fraction in a handful of donors. NKG2C+ dominant clonotypes from roughly 6 donors made up roughly 1.0-7.0% of CD8+ T cells. HCMV specificity of expanded NKG2C+ T cell clones remained unclear.

Concerning this clonotype itself: Its antigen is still unknown.

With the 5' RACE reads reprocessed, TCRdb shows one record per CDR3 protein and no DNA. This sample's clone table lists about 550,000 distinct CDR3 sequences. Germline CDR1 is SGHRS and CDR2 is YFSETQ. This CDR3 has 12 residues. The V gene is TRBV5-1, the J gene TRBJ1-2. The sequence came from a man between 18 and 29 years old in good health. Sequencing was performed on blood T cells: a sorted CD56 or NKG2C T cell subset, CD4+ or CD8+ T cells, or bulk PBMC T cells (not recorded which). The CDR3 loop is CASSGELHGYTF. Full variable domain (outside the CDR3, taken from reference TRBV5-1 and TRBJ1-2): KAGVTQTPRYLIKTRGQQVTLSCSPISGHRSVSWYQQTPGQGLQFLFEYFSETQRNKGNFPGRFSGRQFSNSRSEMNVSTLELGDSALYLCASSGELHGYTFGSGTRLTVV.